The next 17 T cell receptor beta chains were all read from a single sample in a study of control samples from healthy donors and cancer patients. Profiling relied on immunoSEQ multiplex PCR, and the TCRdb table lists in-frame clones only, not all of them. The sample yields approximately 87,000 clones, 70% to 90% seen once. The source material was blood. Receptor source: a woman aged 45-59 years in good health.

CDR3 in DNA: TGTGCCAGCTCACCACCGATTAGTTTCCCCTATGGCTACACCTTC. It codes for CASSPPISFPYGYTF. The chain links TRBV18 to TRBJ1-2; D gene ambiguous. The CDR3 sequence is 15 residues long. Trimming stripped 0 bases from V and 4 bases from J, with 12 bases between. Looked up from germline, CDR1 is KGHSH and CDR2 is LQKENI.

The V call is TRBV7-3, the J call TRBJ1-1; tentatively, D is TRBD1 (5 bases). V lost 5 bases and J 1 base, leaving 8 bases between the germline ends. The CDR3 contains 13 residues. Germline CDR1 SGHTA, CDR2 FQGTGA. The CDR3, as DNA: TGTGCCAGCAGCCCAGGGCGGAACACTGAAGCTTTCTTT. Its translation: CASSPGRNTEAFF.

The chain couples TRBV28 to TRBJ1-3; D remains ambiguous. This CDR3 has 19 residues. Germline V gives CDR1 MDHEN, CDR2 SYDVKM. V lost 6 bases and J lost 0, with 24 bases in between. Written as DNA, the CDR3 is TGTGCCAGCAGCCCCGGGTGGGTCGGAATATTTAACTCTGGAAACACCATATATTTT. It translates to CASSPGWVGIFNSGNTIYF.

This chain connects TRBV7-2 to TRBJ2-1; D is unclear. V was clipped by 3 bases and J by 7 bases, with 1 base between them. This CDR3 has 10 amino acids. Germline V gene sequence: CDR1 SGHTA, CDR2 FQGNSA. CDR3 DNA: TGTGCCAGCAGCTTTAATGAGCAGTTCTTC. Translating gives CASSFNEQFF.

The genes are TRBV5-5 and TRBJ2-7, with 12 bases that match TRBD2. After removal of 4 bases from V and 3 bases from J, the junction contained 11 bases not matched to a gene. This CDR3 has 17 amino acids. Germline assignment: CDR1 SGHKS and CDR2 YYEKEE (reference sequence). CDR3 protein: CASSKGTSGPTGYEQYF. The CDR3, as DNA: TGTGCCAGCAGCAAGGGGACTAGCGGGCCCACTGGCTACGAGCAGTACTTC. Complete variable domain (other parts from reference TRBV5-5 and TRBJ2-7): DAGVTQSPTHLIKTRGQQVTLRCSPISGHKSVSWYQQVLGQGPQFIFQYYEKEERGRGNFPDRFSARQFPNYSSELNVNALLLGDSALYLCASSKGTSGPTGYEQYFGPGTRLTVT.

The chain has TRBV5-1 and TRBJ2-3; the D is unclear. This CDR3 spans 12 amino acids. V was clipped by 5 bases and J by 3 bases, with 7 bases between them. CDR1 and CDR2 (germline): SGHRS, YFSETQ. The chain's CDR3 is CASSTQTDTQYF. CDR3 coding DNA: TGCGCCAGCAGTACCCAAACAGATACGCAGTATTTT.

The chain carries TRBV5-1 and TRBJ2-7, with a tentative D call TRBD2 (5 bases). CDR1 and CDR2 from the germline V gene are SGHRS and YFSETQ. This CDR3 contains 15 residues. V dropped 0 bases and J dropped 2 bases, with 12 bases sitting between them. For the CDR3, the DNA is TGCGCCAGCAGCTTGGCCTTGGGAGTTACCTACGAGCAGTACTTC. Translating it yields CASSLALGVTYEQYF.

This chain uses TRBV18 with TRBJ1-5; 9 nucleotides line up with TRBD1. The V and J ends lost 6 bases and 5 bases, in that order; junction bases with no gene match: 8. This CDR3 region has 15 residues. Germline V gives CDR1 KGHSH, CDR2 LQKENI. The CDR3 spells CASSLQGARDQPQHF. CDR3 nucleotide sequence: TGTGCCAGCTCGCTACAGGGGGCGAGAGATCAGCCCCAGCATTTT.

J is TRBJ1-3 and V is TRBV4-3; D might be TRBD1 (6 bases). The CDR3 runs to 15 residues. Germline V lookup: CDR1 LGHNA, CDR2 YSLEER. Trimming removed 0 bases at V and 2 bases at J, with 8 bases between. The CDR3 DNA sequence: TGCGCCAGCAGCCAAGATAGGGGGGCTGGAAACACCATATATTTT. The encoded protein is CASSQDRGAGNTIYF.

This sequence joins TRBV5-1 and TRBJ2-7; 7 nucleotides line up with TRBD1. V lost 2 bases and J lost 3; bases outside the gene matches: 8. There are 15 residues in the CDR3. CDR1 SGHRS and CDR2 YFSETQ come from the germline V gene. CDR3 in DNA: TGCGCCAGCAGCTTTAATACGGGACAGTTCTACGAGCAGTACTTC. It is translated as CASSFNTGQFYEQYF.

The chain employs TRBV19 and TRBJ1-2, with 12 nucleotides matching TRBD1. Germline CDR1 LNHDA, CDR2 SQIVND (reference sequence). CDR3 size: 14 residues. J gave up 4 bases and V 8 bases, and 5 bases lay outside the gene matches. Written as DNA, the CDR3 is TGTGCCAGTCGGGGACAGGGGGCCTTCTATGGCTACACCTTC. Translation: CASRGQGAFYGYTF.

A few counts support this clone. The chain is built from TRBV4-2 and TRBJ2-1, with TRBD2 identical over 15 bases. Germline V CDR1 and CDR2: LGHNA, YNFKEQ. The V and J ends lost 4 bases and 9 bases, in that order; junction bases with no gene match: 10. The CDR3 is made up of 17 amino acids. CDR3 nucleotide sequence: TGTGCCAGCAGCCCAGGACTAGCGGGGGGGTATGCCCGTGAGCAGTTCTTC. It translates to CASSPGLAGGYAREQFF.

J is TRBJ2-5 and V is TRBV7-2; TRBD2 aligns across 8 bases. This CDR3 spans 13 amino acids. Germline V gene sequence: CDR1 SGHTA, CDR2 FQGNSA. J gave up 5 bases and V 5 bases, and 4 bases lay outside the gene matches. CDR3 nucleotides: TGTGCCAGCAGCACGGGAGGGGGGGAGACCCAGTACTTC. Translated, it gives CASSTGGGETQYF.

This clone has a handful of counts. This sequence joins TRBV6-5 and TRBJ2-3, with D perhaps matching TRBD2 (5 bases). The V and J ends lost 6 bases and 6 bases respectively, with 16 bases between them. The CDR3 consists of 14 residues. Germline-derived CDR1 and CDR2 are MNHEY and SVGAGI. CDR3 DNA sequence: TGTGCCAGCAGCGAGGGCCCCACCGGCGATACGCAGTATTTT. Amino acid sequence: CASSEGPTGDTQYF.

The chain has TRBV18 and TRBJ1-1; D might be TRBD1 (5 bases). The length of the CDR3 is 13 residues. CDR1 and CDR2 from the germline V gene are KGHSH and LQKENI. V was shortened by 3 bases and J by 1 base, with 6 bases between the two germline ends. The CDR3 reads CASSPTGNTEAFF. CDR3 DNA sequence: TGTGCCAGCTCACCTACAGGGAACACTGAAGCTTTCTTT. The full variable domain, in which reference TRBV18 and TRBJ1-1 provide the parts outside the CDR3, is NAGVMQNPRHLVRRRGQEARLRCSPMKGHSHVYWYRQLPEEGLKFMVYLQKENIIDESGMPKERFSAEFPKEGPSILRIQQVVRGDSAAYFCASSPTGNTEAFFGQGTRLTVV.

The chain recombines TRBV11-3 with TRBJ2-2; the match to TRBD2 covers 7 bases. V shed 0 bases, J shed 2 bases, and the junction held 12 bases outside the gene matches. CDR1 SGHNT and CDR2 YENEEA come from the germline V gene. This CDR3 comprises 19 residues. For the CDR3, the DNA is TGTGCCAGCAGCTTAGATTTACCTTTCGGCGGGGGAAACACCGGGGAGCTGTTTTTT. Encoded protein: CASSLDLPFGGGNTGELFF.

V usage is TRBV3-1 (or the pseudogene TRBV3-2) and J usage is TRBJ2-6; no reliable D call. This CDR3 region has 16 residues. Germline V gene sequence: CDR1 LGHDT, CDR2 YNNKEL (reference sequence). The V and J ends lost 5 bases and 2 bases respectively, with 13 bases between them. CDR3 loop: CASSAEPLTGANVLTF. The DNA of the CDR3 is TGTGCCAGCAGCGCAGAGCCGTTAACTGGGGCCAACGTCCTGACTTTC.